This T cell receptor (beta chain) was found in a study of cytomegalovirus exposure and HLA in healthy donors. Study context: An earlier analysis identified 117 million unique TCR beta sequences in approximately 190 million T cells.

In the PCR, 60 Vbeta and 13 Jbeta primers were used. The repertoire was sequenced with immunoSEQ multiplex PCR; TCRdb's copy has only in-frame clones and lacks some. The sample has 65,000 to 85,000 clones; roughly 79% are singletons. Points from the study as a whole: There were reportedly fewer N-insertions in an Asian-associated ancestry cluster than the approximately 670-donor mean, in a later analysis. Under in vitro conditions, three CMV-associated chains were confirmed as specific for CMV antigens.

The CDR3 sequence is 14 residues long. The germline gives CDR1 SGHVS, CDR2 FQNEAQ. The V and J ends lost 2 bases and 6 bases, in that order; junction bases with no gene match: 4. There are a few counts of this clone. Its antigen is unknown. The sequencing input was PBMCs. The chain combines TRBV7-8 with TRBJ2-7; TRBD2 matches at 10 bases. This TCR came from a woman aged 40 to 49 in good health and CMV-seropositive. Written as DNA, the CDR3 is TGTGCCAGCAGCTTACTAGCGGGAGTCTCCGAGCAGTACTTC. It yields the protein CASSLLAGVSEQYF. The full variable domain, its missing parts supplied by reference TRBV7-8 and TRBJ2-7, is GAGVSQSPRYKVAKRGQDVALRCDPISGHVSLFWYQQALGQGPEFLTYFQNEAQLDKSGLPSDRFFAERPEGSVSTLKIQRTQQEDSAVYLCASSLLAGVSEQYFGPGTRLTVT.